Given below is one T cell receptor beta chain in context. What it binds is unknown. Since all of the isolated RNA was reverse transcribed, expressed TCRB transcripts were what got sequenced. Here immunoSEQ multiplex PCR was the method, and the copy in TCRdb shows in-frame clones only, minus some. Among 150,000 to 190,000 clones listed, around 10% were seen once. This record comes from a study of beta chain features in type 1 diabetes. Findings of the study overall: Compared with healthy donors, patients appeared to share more similar naive, central memory and regulatory TCRB repertoires.

Trimming shortened V by 5 bases and J by 9 bases, and 11 bases separated the two germline ends. The CDR3 has 12 amino acids. Germline loops: CDR1 SEHNR, CDR2 FQNEAQ (reference sequence). The source is a man between 18 and 35 years old in good health. The chain carries TRBV7-9 and TRBJ1-5, with D unresolved. Sequencing was performed on central memory CD4+ T cells from blood. In nucleotides, the CDR3 is TGTGCCAGCAGCCCAGCCCTGGGGCCCCAGCATTTT. It encodes CASSPALGPQHF.